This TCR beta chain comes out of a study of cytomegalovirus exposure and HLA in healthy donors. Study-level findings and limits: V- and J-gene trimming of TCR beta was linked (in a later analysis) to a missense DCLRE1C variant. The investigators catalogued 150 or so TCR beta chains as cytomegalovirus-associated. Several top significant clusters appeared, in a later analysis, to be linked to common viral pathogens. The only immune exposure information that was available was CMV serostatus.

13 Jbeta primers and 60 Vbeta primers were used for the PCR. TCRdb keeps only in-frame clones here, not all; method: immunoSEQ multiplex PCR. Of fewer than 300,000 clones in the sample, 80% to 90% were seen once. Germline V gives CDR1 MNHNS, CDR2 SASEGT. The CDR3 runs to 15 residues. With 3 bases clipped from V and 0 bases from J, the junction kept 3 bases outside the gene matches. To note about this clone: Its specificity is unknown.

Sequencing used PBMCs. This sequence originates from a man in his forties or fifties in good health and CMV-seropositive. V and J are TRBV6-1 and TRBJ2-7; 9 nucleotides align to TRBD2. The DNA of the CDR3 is TGTGCCAGCAGTGAGGGACTAGCTGCCTCCTACGAGCAGTACTTC. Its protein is CASSEGLAASYEQYF.